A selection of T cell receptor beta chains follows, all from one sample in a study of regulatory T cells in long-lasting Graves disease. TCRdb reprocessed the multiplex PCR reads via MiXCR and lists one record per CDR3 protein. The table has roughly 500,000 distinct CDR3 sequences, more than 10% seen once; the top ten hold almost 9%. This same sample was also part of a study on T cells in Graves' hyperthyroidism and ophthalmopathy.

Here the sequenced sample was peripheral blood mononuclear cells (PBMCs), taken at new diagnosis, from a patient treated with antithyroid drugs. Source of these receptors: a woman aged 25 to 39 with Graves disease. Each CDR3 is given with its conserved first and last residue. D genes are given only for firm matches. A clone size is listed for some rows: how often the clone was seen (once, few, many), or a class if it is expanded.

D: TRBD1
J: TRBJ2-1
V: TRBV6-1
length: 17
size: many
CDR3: CASSEFPSWDRSNEQFF
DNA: TGTGCCAGCAGTGAATTCCCTAGCTGGGACAGGTCGAATGAGCAGTTCTTC

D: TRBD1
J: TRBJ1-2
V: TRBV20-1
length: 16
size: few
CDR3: CSARVRTGAPRHGYTF
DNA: TGCAGTGCTAGAGTCCGAACAGGGGCCCCCCGCCATGGCTACACCTTC

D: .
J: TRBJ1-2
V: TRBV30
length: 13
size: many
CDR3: CAWSVRNSYGYTF
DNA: TGTGCCTGGAGTGTGCGCAATTCCTATGGCTACACCTTC

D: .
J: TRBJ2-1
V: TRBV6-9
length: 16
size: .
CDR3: CASSYDSGTSTRQQFF
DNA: TGTGCCAGCAGTTACGACTCCGGGACATCCACAAGACAGCAGTTCTTC

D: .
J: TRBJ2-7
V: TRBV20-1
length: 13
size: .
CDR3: CSAAPAVIYEQYF
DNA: TGCAGTGCTGCACCCGCTGTAATCTACGAGCAGTACTTC

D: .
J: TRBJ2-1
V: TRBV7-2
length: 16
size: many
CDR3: CASSFSSGSSYNEQFF
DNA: TGTGCCAGCAGCTTTAGTAGCGGAAGCTCCTACAATGAGCAGTTCTTC

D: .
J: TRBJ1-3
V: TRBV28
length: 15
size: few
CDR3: CASSLIRNSGNTIYF
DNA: TGTGCCAGCAGTTTAATAAGGAACTCTGGAAACACCATATATTTT

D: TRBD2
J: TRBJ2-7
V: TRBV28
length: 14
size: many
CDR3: CASSFGGDAYEQYF
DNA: TGTGCCAGCAGTTTCGGGGGGGACGCCTACGAGCAGTACTTC

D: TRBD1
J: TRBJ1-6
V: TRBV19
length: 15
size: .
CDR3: CASSTDRAENSPPHF
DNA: TGTGCCAGTAGTACCGACAGGGCAGAGAATTCACCCCCCCACTTT

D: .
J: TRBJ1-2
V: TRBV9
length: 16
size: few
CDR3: CASSARYGRGRGGYTF
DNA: TGTGCCAGCAGCGCCCGATATGGGAGGGGCCGCGGAGGCTACACCTTC

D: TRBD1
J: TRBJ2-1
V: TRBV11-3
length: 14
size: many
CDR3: CASSGQGARDEQFF
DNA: TGTGCCAGCAGTGGCCAGGGGGCTAGGGATGAGCAGTTCTTC

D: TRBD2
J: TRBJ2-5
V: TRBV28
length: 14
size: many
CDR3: CASSLLAGEKTQYF
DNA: TGTGCCAGCAGTTTACTAGCGGGAGAGAAGACCCAGTACTTC

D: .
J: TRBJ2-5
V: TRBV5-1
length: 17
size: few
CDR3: CASSLRLGSEGGETQYF
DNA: TGCGCCAGCAGCTTGCGGTTGGGTAGCGAGGGGGGAGAGACCCAGTACTTC

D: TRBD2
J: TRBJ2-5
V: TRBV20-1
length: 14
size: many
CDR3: CSAPKAGGRETQYF
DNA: TGCAGTGCTCCCAAGGCGGGAGGAAGGGAGACCCAGTACTTC

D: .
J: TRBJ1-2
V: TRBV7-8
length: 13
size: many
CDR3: CASTLQVGYGYTF
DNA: TGTGCCAGCACCCTGCAGGTGGGCTATGGCTACACCTTC

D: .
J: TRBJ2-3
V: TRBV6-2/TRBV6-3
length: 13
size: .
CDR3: CASSLEVGDTQYF
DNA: TGTGCCAGCAGCCTCGAGGTGGGAGATACGCAGTATTTT

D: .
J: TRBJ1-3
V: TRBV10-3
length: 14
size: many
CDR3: CASIFRGDGNTIYF
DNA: TGTGCCAGCATTTTCAGGGGAGATGGAAACACCATATATTTT

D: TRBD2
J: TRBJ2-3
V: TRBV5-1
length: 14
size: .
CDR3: CASALAGTADTQYF
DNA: TGCGCCAGCGCCTTAGCGGGGACGGCAGATACGCAGTATTTT

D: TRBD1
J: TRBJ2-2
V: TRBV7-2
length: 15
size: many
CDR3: CASSFQGAVTGELFF
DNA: TGTGCCAGCAGCTTTCAGGGGGCGGTCACCGGGGAGCTGTTTTTT

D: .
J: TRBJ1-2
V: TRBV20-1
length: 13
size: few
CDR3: CSARPDRTGGYTF
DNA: TGCAGTGCTAGACCAGACAGGACTGGCGGCTACACCTTC

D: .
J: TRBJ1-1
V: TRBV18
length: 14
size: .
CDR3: CASSIGRTNTEAFF
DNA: TGTGCCAGCTCCATCGGTCGGACGAACACTGAAGCTTTCTTT

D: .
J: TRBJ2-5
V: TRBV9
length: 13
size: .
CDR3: CASSVVGQETQYF
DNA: TGTGCCAGCAGCGTAGTAGGCCAAGAGACCCAGTACTTC

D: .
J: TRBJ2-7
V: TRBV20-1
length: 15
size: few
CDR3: CSARTTTGDRGEQYF
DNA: TGCAGTGCTAGAACTACCACGGGAGATCGGGGGGAGCAGTACTTC

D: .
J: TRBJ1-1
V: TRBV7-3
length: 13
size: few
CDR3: CASSISRGAEAFF
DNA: TGTGCCAGCAGCATATCAAGGGGCGCTGAAGCTTTCTTT

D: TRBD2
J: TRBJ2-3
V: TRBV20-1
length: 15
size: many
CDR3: CSARGPAGVTDTQYF
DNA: TGCAGTGCTAGAGGTCCAGCGGGGGTCACAGATACGCAGTATTTT

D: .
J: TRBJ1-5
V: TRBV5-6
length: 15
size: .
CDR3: CASSFRGRSNQPQHF
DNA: TGCGCCAGCAGCTTCAGGGGTAGGAGCAATCAGCCCCAGCATTTT

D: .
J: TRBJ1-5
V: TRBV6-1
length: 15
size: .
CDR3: CASSGTGLGNQPQHF
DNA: TGTGCCAGCAGTGGTACAGGGTTGGGCAATCAGCCCCAGCATTTT

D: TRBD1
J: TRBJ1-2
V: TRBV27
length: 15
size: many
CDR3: CASSARTGALYGYTF
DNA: TGTGCCAGCAGTGCCAGGACAGGGGCCCTTTATGGCTACACCTTC

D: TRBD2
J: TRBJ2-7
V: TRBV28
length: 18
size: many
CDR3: CASAPGLAGGRRDYEQYF
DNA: TGTGCCAGCGCACCGGGACTAGCGGGAGGGAGAAGGGACTACGAGCAGTACTTC

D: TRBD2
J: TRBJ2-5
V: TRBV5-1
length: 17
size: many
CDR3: CASSLASGLAEQETQYF
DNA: TGCGCCAGCAGCTTGGCATCGGGACTAGCGGAGCAAGAGACCCAGTACTTC

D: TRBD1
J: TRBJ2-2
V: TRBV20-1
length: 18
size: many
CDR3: CSAGTGTGGAANTGELFF
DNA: TGCAGTGCTGGTACCGGGACAGGGGGCGCCGCGAACACCGGGGAGCTGTTTTTT

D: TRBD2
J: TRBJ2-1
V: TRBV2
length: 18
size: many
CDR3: CASSWTSSQMGSYNEQFF
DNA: TGTGCCAGCAGTTGGACTAGCTCTCAAATGGGATCCTACAATGAGCAGTTCTTC

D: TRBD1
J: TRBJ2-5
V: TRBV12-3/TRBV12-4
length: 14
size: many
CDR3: CASSDKDRGETQYF
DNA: TGTGCCAGCAGTGACAAGGACAGGGGAGAGACCCAGTACTTC

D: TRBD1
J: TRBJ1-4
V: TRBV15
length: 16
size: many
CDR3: CATSRDRVTTNEKLFF
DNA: TGTGCCACCTCACGGGACAGGGTAACAACTAATGAAAAACTGTTTTTT

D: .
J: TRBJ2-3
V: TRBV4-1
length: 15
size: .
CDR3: CASNPTKDFTDTQYF
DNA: TGCGCCAGCAACCCTACGAAGGACTTCACAGATACGCAGTATTTT

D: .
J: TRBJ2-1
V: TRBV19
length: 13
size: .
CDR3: CASTASSYNEQFF
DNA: TGTGCCAGTACCGCTTCATCCTACAATGAGCAGTTCTTC

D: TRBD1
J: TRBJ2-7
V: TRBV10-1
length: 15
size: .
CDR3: CASSESLGQGYEQYF
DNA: TGCGCCAGCAGTGAGTCGTTGGGACAGGGGTACGAGCAGTACTTC

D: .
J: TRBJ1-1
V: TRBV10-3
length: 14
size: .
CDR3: CATKKKRWGTEAFF
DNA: TGTGCCACCAAGAAAAAGCGGTGGGGAACTGAAGCTTTCTTT

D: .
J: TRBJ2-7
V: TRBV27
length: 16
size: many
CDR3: CASSPSLGLLSYEQYF
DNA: TGTGCCAGCAGTCCATCTTTAGGACTTTTAAGCTACGAGCAGTACTTC

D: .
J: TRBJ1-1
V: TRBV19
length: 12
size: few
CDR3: CASSIARGEAFF
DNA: TGTGCCAGTAGTATTGCTCGGGGCGAAGCTTTCTTT

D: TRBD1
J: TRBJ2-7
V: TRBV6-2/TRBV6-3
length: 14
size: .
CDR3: CASILGQGDYEQYF
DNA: TGTGCCAGCATACTGGGACAGGGGGACTACGAGCAGTACTTC